This TCR beta chain originates from a study of CD4 T cells in relation to SARS-CoV-2 and coronaviruses. Before the COVID-19 pandemic, during about 2011-2019, CD4+ T cells were taken from unexposed donors. Isolation of CD4+ T cells took place after approximately 10 days in culture. PBMCs were plated at a few million per well in IL-2-containing medium. Losses at the gene ends were 4 bases for V and 3 bases for J; bases not matched to a gene: 9. Germline CDR1 reads KGHSH; CDR2 reads LQKENI. The CDR3 sequence is 17 residues long. Sequenced by immunoSEQ multiplex PCR; TCRdb stores in-frame clones only, minus some. In the table there are some 22,000 clones, about 80% of which are singletons. In regard to this clone: Its matching antigen is unknown.

The sample consisted of CD4+ T cells from PBMCs, cultured in vitro. This clonotype originated in a human donor in good health. The chain links TRBV18 to TRBJ1-6; TRBD1 agrees at 7 bases. The CDR3: CASSLRTGSNYNSPLHF. DNA for the CDR3: TGTGCCAGCTCACTAAGGACAGGTTCTAACTATAATTCACCCCTCCACTTT.